The 9 T cell receptor beta chains reported below all come from one sample, sequenced in a study of CD8+CD57+ T cells in acquired aplastic anemia. Genomic DNA served as template for TCR beta VDJ and CDR3 profiling. MiXCR was run by TCRdb on the reads, yielding one entry per CDR3 protein. This table has 170,000 or so distinct CDR3 sequences, 63% appearing once. Previously, flow cytometry had revealed CD8+CD57+ cell expansion in the patients chosen for sequencing. Sequences were obtained from sorted CD4+, CD8+, or CD8+CD57+ T cells (not recorded which) from PBMCs. The receptors were sampled from a human donor with aplastic anemia.

The chain uses TRBV29-1 and TRBJ2-3, with no clear D. This CDR3 comprises 11 residues. Germline CDR1 SQVTM, CDR2 ANQGSEA. V lost 4 bases to trimming and J lost 4 bases, with 6 bases between them. In nucleotides, the CDR3 is TGCAGCGTTGCTCTGTCAGATACGCAGTATTTT. This sequence encodes CSVALSDTQYF.

The V and J genes are TRBV12-3 or TRBV12-4 and TRBJ1-2; no reliable D call. Trimming cost V 10 bases and J 4 bases, with 16 bases left between them. The CDR3 consists of 13 residues. The CDR3 loop reads CATLPKGSYGYTF. CDR3 nucleotides: TGTGCCACCCTGCCCAAGGGCTCCTATGGCTACACCTTC.

This chain joins TRBV20-1 and TRBJ1-1; tentative D call: TRBD1 (6 bases). CDR1 and CDR2 (germline): DFQATT, SNEGSKA (reference sequence). CDR3 length: 14 amino acids. V lost 0 bases, J lost 6 bases, and 14 bases lay in between. Here the CDR3 reads CSARDVRGNSEAFF. Here the CDR3 DNA reads TGCAGTGCTAGAGATGTCAGGGGAAACTCTGAAGCTTTCTTT.

The V gene is TRBV20-1, the J gene TRBJ2-4; the D gene is possibly TRBD2 (5 bases). CDR1 is DFQATT and CDR2 is SNEGSKA in the germline V gene (reference sequence). This CDR3 is built from 15 residues. V lost 0 bases to trimming and J lost 2 bases, with 11 bases between them. In DNA form, the CDR3 reads TGCAGTGCTAGAGATTTAGCGCTAACCAAAAACATTCAGTACTTC. It is translated as CSARDLALTKNIQYF.

With regard to this clonotype: A single base separates this from a much larger clone, so it may be a read error. This is likely a read error, given that the CDR3 carries no conserved phenylalanine or tryptophan at its end. The chain joins TRBV5-1 to TRBJ1-1; 10 positions agree with TRBD1. The CDR3 has 15 amino acids. Germline-derived CDR1 and CDR2 are SGHRS and YFSETQ. As DNA, the CDR3 is TGTGCCAGCAGCTTGGCCGGGACAGGGGAATCCGAAGCTTTCTCT. This codes for CASSLAGTGESEAFS.

This clonotype has a count of ten or more. This chain links TRBV12-5 with TRBJ1-1, with D unclear. CDR3 length: 14 amino acids. V lost 4 bases and J lost 1, with 10 bases in between. The germline V gene has CDR1 LGHNT and CDR2 FRNRAP. CDR3 bases: TGTGCTAGTGGTTGGGGTGGTCCGAACACTGAAGCTTTCTTT. This gives the protein CASGWGGPNTEAFF.

This clonotype was seen repeatedly, ten times or more. This rearrangement joins TRBV19 to TRBJ1-1, with 7 positions matching TRBD1. The CDR3 has 13 amino acids. V dropped 10 bases and J dropped 5; count of bases not matched to a gene: 10. From germline, CDR1 is LNHDA and CDR2 SQIVND (reference sequence). CDR3 sequence reads: CATSRGLRTEAFF. The CDR3 nucleotides are TGTGCCACCTCTAGGGGGCTTCGGACTGAAGCTTTCTTT.

The genes are TRBV20-1 and TRBJ2-1, with D tentatively TRBD2 (7 bases). The CDR3 spans 12 residues. V lost 3 bases and J lost 9, with 12 bases in between. Germline V CDR1 and CDR2: DFQATT, SNEGSKA (reference sequence). For the CDR3, the DNA is TGCAGTGCTAGCGGGGGGCCCGGTGAGCAGTTCTTC. Translation gives CSASGGPGEQFF.

The chain has TRBV5-1 and TRBJ2-3; TRBD2 agrees at 9 bases. The V gene end was trimmed by 6 bases and the J gene end by 2 bases; junction bases not matched to a gene: 4. CDR3 size: 14 residues. CDR1 is SGHRS and CDR2 is YFSETQ in the germline V gene. The CDR3 bases are TGCGCCAGCACGGTAGCGGGGGCCACAGATACGCAGTATTTT. Translated, it gives CASTVAGATDTQYF.